The 32 T cell receptor beta chains presented below share a single source sample, sequenced in a study of blood T cell repertoires in COVID-19. The data were produced by immunoSEQ multiplex PCR, yet TCRdb's version contains in-frame clones alone and is incomplete. The data contain fewer than 200,000 clones, approximately 84% of them singletons. Sequencing was performed on peripheral blood. The receptors here all came from a woman aged 55 to 70 with COVID-19, enrolled during active disease.

The J gene is TRBJ1-2, the V gene TRBV5-1, with TRBD1 identical over 7 bases. The CDR3 loop spans 12 amino acids. The J segment lost 7 bases and the V segment lost 4 bases, leaving 4 bases of the junction unmatched. Germline V gene sequence: CDR1 SGHRS, CDR2 YFSETQ. DNA of the CDR3: TGCGCCAGCAGCCCGACAGGGCCTGGCTACACCTTC. Translating gives CASSPTGPGYTF.

V and J are TRBV7-2 and TRBJ1-2, with D unclear. Trimming removed 1 base from V and 5 bases from J, with 5 bases in between. The CDR3 is 12 amino acids. CDR1 is SGHTA, CDR2 FQGNSA, per germline. Written as DNA, the CDR3 is TGTGCCAGCAGCTTAGTCCCGTATGGCTACACCTTC. Translated: CASSLVPYGYTF.

The chain joins TRBV21-1 to TRBJ1-2; whether TRBD1, the table's D call, matches the DNA was not checked. TRBV21-1 is a pseudogene locus. The CDR3 length is 16 residues. Here the CDR3 reads CASSIRTGGRNYGYTF. In DNA form, the CDR3 reads TGTGCCAGCAGCATACGGACAGGGGGAAGGAACTATGGCTACACCTTC.

This sequence joins TRBV19 and TRBJ1-6; no reliable D call. The CDR3 runs to 17 residues. From germline, CDR1 is LNHDA and CDR2 SQIVND (reference sequence). Trimming removed 4 bases at V and 0 bases at J, with 13 bases between. The CDR3 coding sequence is TGTGCCAGTAGTAGGGGAGAGCCTTTCTCCTATAATTCACCCCTCCACTTT. Its translation is CASSRGEPFSYNSPLHF.

V gene TRBV30 combines with J gene TRBJ1-1; no reliable D call. Trimming cost V 0 bases and J 8 bases, with 19 bases left between them. CDR1 GTSNPN and CDR2 SVGIG come from the germline V gene (reference sequence). CDR3 length: 15 residues. The CDR3 DNA sequence: TGTGCCTGGAGTGTACCCACACGGTTTACTACCGAAGCTTTCTTT. This gives the protein CAWSVPTRFTTEAFF.

The chain links TRBV5-6 to TRBJ1-4; TRBD1 agrees at 7 bases. CDR1 and CDR2 (germline): SGHDT, YYEEEE. V dropped 3 bases and J dropped 0; count of bases not matched to a gene: 2. The CDR3 runs to 15 residues. In DNA form, the CDR3 reads TGTGCCAGCAGCTCCACAGGGGCAACTAATGAAAAACTGTTTTTT. Residues: CASSSTGATNEKLFF.

J is TRBJ2-7 and V is TRBV7-8, with 12 bases fitting TRBD2. From germline, CDR1 is SGHVS and CDR2 FQNEAQ. The CDR3 contains 14 residues. Trimming took 4 bases from V and 2 from J; bases not matched to a gene: 0. Here the CDR3 reads CASSWTSGAYEQYF. For the CDR3, the DNA is TGTGCCAGCAGCTGGACTAGCGGGGCCTACGAGCAGTACTTC.

V and J are TRBV9 and TRBJ2-2; 15 bases line up with TRBD2. This CDR3 is 19 amino acids long. CDR1 is SGDLS, CDR2 YYNGEE, per germline. The trim removed 2 bases at V and 5 bases at J, leaving 10 bases unmatched. This CDR3 reads CASSVRTSGRALVTGELFF. The CDR3 DNA is TGTGCCAGCAGCGTTCGGACTAGCGGGAGGGCCCTAGTTACCGGGGAGCTGTTTTTT. Drawing the rest from reference TRBV9 and TRBJ2-2, the complete variable domain is DSGVTQTPKHLITATGQRVTLRCSPRSGDLSVYWYQQSLDQGLQFLIQYYNGEERAKGNILERFSAQQFPDLHSELNLSSLELGDSALYFCASSVRTSGRALVTGELFFGEGSRLTVL.

The chain carries TRBV5-1 and TRBJ1-4; TRBD1 aligns across 7 bases. This CDR3 has 15 residues. Germline CDR1 and CDR2: SGHRS and YFSETQ. The trim removed 4 bases at V and 5 bases at J, leaving 8 bases unmatched. CDR3 loop: CASSAGTARNEKLFF. The CDR3 DNA reads TGCGCCAGCAGCGCGGGGACAGCAAGAAATGAAAAACTGTTTTTT.

This clone showed up just a few times. The J gene is TRBJ1-3, the V gene TRBV6-5; D uncertain. This CDR3 has 13 residues. CDR1 is MNHEY, CDR2 SVGAGI, per germline. Deletions cut 3 bases from V and 9 bases from J, with 12 bases between. The CDR3 here is CASSYSRGGTIYF. The CDR3 nucleotides read TGTGCCAGCAGTTATTCCCGAGGCGGCACCATATATTTT.

The count of this clone is one. V is TRBV6-5 and J is TRBJ1-6, with D uncertain. The CDR3 spans 16 residues. Germline V gives CDR1 MNHEY, CDR2 SVGAGI. The germline V and J ends were trimmed by 2 bases and 0 bases, with 8 bases remaining between them. The DNA for the CDR3 is TGTGCCAGCAGTTACGGGCAACTCTCCTATAATTCACCCCTCCACTTT. Encoded protein: CASSYGQLSYNSPLHF.

The V gene is TRBV19, the J gene TRBJ1-4; 11 nucleotides agree with TRBD1. The J segment lost 8 bases and the V segment lost 3 bases, leaving 2 bases of the junction unmatched. The CDR3 runs 14 residues. In germline, CDR1 is LNHDA, CDR2 SQIVND (reference sequence). CDR3 residues: CASSMDRGPEKLFF. The CDR3 DNA follows: TGTGCCAGTAGTATGGACAGGGGGCCCGAAAAACTGTTTTTT.

This chain uses TRBV27 with TRBJ2-3; D possibly corresponds to TRBD2 (5 bases). The CDR3 sequence is 13 residues long. Germline loops: CDR1 MNHEY, CDR2 SMNVEV (reference sequence). V was cut by 7 bases and J by 1 base, with 9 bases left in between. The CDR3 reads CASNRGGTDTQYF. The CDR3 coding sequence is TGTGCCAGCAACCGGGGAGGCACAGATACGCAGTATTTT.

The chain carries TRBV24-1 and TRBJ2-2; 9 nucleotides agree with TRBD1. The V gene end was trimmed by 5 bases and the J gene end by 6 bases; junction bases not matched to a gene: 6. There are 15 residues in the CDR3. Germline-derived CDR1 and CDR2 are KGHDR and SFDVKD. CDR3 amino acids: CATSAYRGRAGELFF. CDR3 coding DNA: TGTGCCACCAGTGCCTACAGGGGGCGGGCCGGGGAGCTGTTTTTT.

The J gene is TRBJ1-5, the V gene TRBV2, with D possibly matching TRBD1 (5 bases). This CDR3 comprises 14 residues. V was shortened by 8 bases and J by 2 bases, with 13 bases between the two germline ends. Germline V lookup: CDR1 SNHLY, CDR2 FYNNEI. This chain's CDR3 is CASGGSRGNQPQHF. CDR3 in DNA: TGTGCCAGCGGGGGGAGCCGGGGCAATCAGCCCCAGCATTTT.

Concerning this clone itself: In the same sample, other DNA sequences code for this CDR3. V and J are TRBV9 and TRBJ1-2, with a possible D match to TRBD1 (5 bases). CDR1 and CDR2 from the germline V gene are SGDLS and YYNGEE. The germline V and J ends were trimmed by 2 bases and 5 bases, with 16 bases remaining between them. The CDR3 contains 15 residues. CDR3 region: CASSVSSGGVYGYTF. Written as DNA, the CDR3 is TGTGCCAGCAGCGTCTCGTCGGGGGGGGTGTATGGCTACACCTTC.

This chain uses TRBV7-3 with TRBJ1-6; 8 bases match TRBD1. The CDR3 runs to 15 residues. The V gene end was trimmed by 0 bases and the J gene end by 10 bases; junction bases not matched to a gene: 5. The germline gives CDR1 SGHTA, CDR2 FQGTGA. The CDR3 DNA is TGTGCCAGCAGCTTAACCACAGGGGGTCGGTCACCCCTCCACTTT. It translates to CASSLTTGGRSPLHF.

This chain connects TRBV2 to TRBJ1-5; the match to TRBD1 covers 8 bases. Germline CDR1 is SNHLY and CDR2 is FYNNEI. V dropped 6 bases and J dropped 1; count of bases not matched to a gene: 5. This CDR3 spans 15 amino acids. The CDR3 nucleotides read TGTGCCAGCAGCGCCAGGGGGCTGAGCAATCAGCCCCAGCATTTT. Its translation: CASSARGLSNQPQHF.

V and J are TRBV5-6 and TRBJ1-6; D gene uncertain. Trimming stripped 7 bases from V and 14 bases from J, with 22 bases between. Germline V lookup: CDR1 SGHDT, CDR2 YYEEEE. The CDR3 totals 14 residues. The DNA of the CDR3 is TGTGCCAGCGCCGACTCTTCTGAATTATTAACCCTCCACTTT. This sequence encodes CASADSSELLTLHF.

The chain is built from TRBV29-1 and TRBJ1-1; 8 bases are shared with TRBD1. Germline V gene data show CDR1 as SQVTM and CDR2 as ANQGSEA. The V and J ends lost 7 bases and 2 bases, in that order; junction bases with no gene match: 12. The CDR3 extends over 15 amino acids. The CDR3 coding sequence is TGCAGCGGCCGACAGGGGTGGGGTCTCAACACTGAAGCTTTCTTT. Protein product: CSGRQGWGLNTEAFF.

This chain joins TRBV19 and TRBJ2-1; tentatively, D is TRBD2 (7 bases). This CDR3 comprises 16 residues. V dropped 6 bases and J dropped 8 bases, with 23 bases sitting between them. Germline CDR1 reads LNHDA; CDR2 reads SQIVND (reference sequence). Written as DNA, the CDR3 is TGTGCCAGTAGCCCCGGGGGGCGGGGCACTATAGATGAGCAGTTCTTC. It codes for CASSPGGRGTIDEQFF.

A few counts support this clone. V and J are TRBV6-1 and TRBJ2-2; perhaps TRBD2 as D (5 bases). This CDR3 region has 16 residues. Germline V gives CDR1 MNHNS, CDR2 SASEGT. V was cut by 0 bases and J by 4 bases, with 12 bases left in between. CDR3 DNA: TGTGCCAGCAGTGAAGCGCGGGCAAGATTCACCGGGGAGCTGTTTTTT. Its translation is CASSEARARFTGELFF.

The chain combines TRBV7-3 with TRBJ2-1; 8 nucleotides agree with TRBD1. The CDR3 runs to 16 residues. V was pared by 1 base and J by 6 bases, with 8 bases of the junction left unmatched. The germline V gene has CDR1 SGHTA and CDR2 FQGTGA. The CDR3 sequence: CASSLKSATGGNEQFF. For the CDR3, the DNA is TGTGCCAGCAGCTTAAAGTCCGCTACAGGGGGCAATGAGCAGTTCTTC.

This clone was counted once. V and J are TRBV7-3 and TRBJ1-4; 8 nucleotides line up with TRBD1. V dropped 0 bases and J dropped 7; count of bases not matched to a gene: 4. Germline CDR1 reads SGHTA; CDR2 reads FQGTGA. This CDR3 spans 15 amino acids. The DNA for the CDR3 is TGTGCCAGCAGCTTAACAGGCAGGGGGCCTGAAAAACTGTTTTTT. This translates into CASSLTGRGPEKLFF. The variable domain in full, with the rest retrieved from reference TRBV7-3 and TRBJ1-4, is GAGVSQTPSNKVTEKGKYVELRCDPISGHTALYWYRQSLGQGPEFLIYFQGTGAADDSGLPNDRFFAVRPEGSVSTLKIQRTERGDSAVYLCASSLTGRGPEKLFFGSGTQLSVL.

V and J are TRBV11-1 and TRBJ2-4; tentatively, D is TRBD2 (5 bases). The CDR3 extends over 16 amino acids. V was cut by 1 base and J by 3 bases, with 13 bases left in between. The germline V gene has CDR1 SGHAT and CDR2 FQDESV (reference sequence). The CDR3 loop reads CASSLVGSFFKNIQYF. In DNA, the CDR3 is TGTGCCAGCAGCTTAGTTGGGAGCTTCTTCAAAAACATTCAGTACTTC.

The chain links TRBV6-5 to TRBJ2-3; a possible D gene is TRBD2 (6 bases). V gave up 6 bases and J gave up 4 bases, with 11 bases separating them. CDR1 is MNHEY and CDR2 is SVGAGI in the germline V gene. The CDR3 spans 13 residues. In DNA, the CDR3 is TGTGCCAGCAGAGCTGGAGGGGCAGATACGCAGTATTTT. It specifies CASRAGGADTQYF.

The rearrangement links TRBV13 to TRBJ2-3; TRBD2 agrees at 13 bases. The CDR3 extends over 15 amino acids. Trimming at V came to 2 bases and at J to 7 bases, leaving 3 bases not matched to a gene. From germline, CDR1 is PRHDT and CDR2 FYEKMQ (reference sequence). The CDR3 coding sequence is TGTGCCAGCAGCTTACGGACTAGCGGGAGCAATACGCAGTATTTT. Translation gives CASSLRTSGSNTQYF.

The chain combines TRBV6-2 or TRBV6-3 with TRBJ2-3, with D tentatively TRBD1 (5 bases). Germline values: CDR1 MNHEY, CDR2 SVGEGT. V lost 2 bases, J lost 4 bases, and 7 bases lay in between. The CDR3 runs to 13 residues. The CDR3 reads CASSYPGSDTQYF. The CDR3 DNA reads TGTGCCAGCAGTTACCCAGGGTCAGATACGCAGTATTTT.

This sequence joins TRBV7-8 and TRBJ1-6; TRBD1 is a possible D gene (5 bases). This CDR3 has 18 amino acids. Trimming took 2 bases from V and 8 from J, leaving 22 bases between them. The germline V gene encodes CDR1 SGHVS and CDR2 FQNEAQ. The CDR3 reads CASSLTTSSGVADSPLHF. The DNA for the CDR3 is TGTGCCAGCAGCTTAACTACCTCCTCGGGGGTGGCCGATTCACCCCTCCACTTT.

In this sample, this clone turned up once. This sequence joins TRBV7-9 and TRBJ2-1; maybe TRBD2 (6 bases). The V gene lost 1 base and the J gene lost 4 bases, with 14 bases spanning the gap. This CDR3 region has 16 residues. Germline CDR1 reads SEHNR; CDR2 reads FQNEAQ (reference sequence). In DNA, the CDR3 is TGTGCCAGCAGCTTAGGCTCTGCTGCGGGGTACAATGAGCAGTTCTTC. Translated: CASSLGSAAGYNEQFF.

The J gene is TRBJ1-1, the V gene TRBV19; D perhaps matches TRBD1 (6 bases). The CDR3 runs 15 residues. Germline V lookup: CDR1 LNHDA, CDR2 SQIVND (reference sequence). The germline V and J ends were trimmed by 7 bases and 4 bases, with 19 bases remaining between them. The CDR3 protein is CASKPGWGRVTEAFF. CDR3 sequence (DNA): TGTGCCAGTAAACCGGGGTGGGGGCGGGTCACTGAAGCTTTCTTT.

The rearrangement links TRBV25-1 to TRBJ1-1, with a possible D match to TRBD1 (6 bases). The length of the CDR3 is 14 residues. Germline V gene sequence: CDR1 MGHDK, CDR2 SYGVNS. V lost 0 bases and J lost 4, with 9 bases in between. The CDR3 bases are TGTGCCAGCAGTGAATATCGGGGGGCCACTGAAGCTTTCTTT. It codes for CASSEYRGATEAFF.